This TCR beta chain derives from a study of multiple sclerosis patients with progressive multifocal leukoencephalopathy. Time point described: before natalizumab initiation. The T0 samples predate the first natalizumab infusion. Sequencing used immunoSEQ multiplex PCR; TCRdb keeps in-frame clones, though not all of them. The sample has some 30,000 clones, around 92% seen once. CDR3 length: 12 amino acids. Germline assignment: CDR1 SQVTM and CDR2 ANQGSEA. Trimming removed 3 bases from V and 4 bases from J, with 9 bases in between. This rearrangement joins TRBV29-1 to TRBJ2-5, with D hard to call. Source material: PBMCs. This clonotype was obtained from a man younger than 45 with multiple sclerosis. DNA of the CDR3: TGCAGCGTTGATATATTATCAGAGACCCAGTACTTC. Its protein product is CSVDILSETQYF.